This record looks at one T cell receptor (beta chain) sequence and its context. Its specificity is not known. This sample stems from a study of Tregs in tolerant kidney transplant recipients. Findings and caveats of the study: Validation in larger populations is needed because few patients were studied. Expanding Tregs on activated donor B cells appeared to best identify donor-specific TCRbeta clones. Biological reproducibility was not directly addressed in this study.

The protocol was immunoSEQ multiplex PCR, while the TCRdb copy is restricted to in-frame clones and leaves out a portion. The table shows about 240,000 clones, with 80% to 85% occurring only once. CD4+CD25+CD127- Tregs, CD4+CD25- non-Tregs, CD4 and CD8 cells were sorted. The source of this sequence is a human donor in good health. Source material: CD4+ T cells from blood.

CDR3 loop: CASTVNQGIDEQYF. The CDR3 DNA reads as TGCGCCAGCACCGTCAATCAGGGGATCGACGAGCAGTACTTC. This chain joins TRBV5-1 and TRBJ2-7; D is perhaps TRBD1 (6 bases). The V end was cut by 6 bases, the J end by 5 bases, with 18 bases between. Germline loops: CDR1 SGHRS, CDR2 YFSETQ. The CDR3 covers 14 residues.